Here is one T cell receptor beta chain with its context. As yet, its antigen is unknown. The data were taken from a study of T and B cells in COVID-19 patients. About the research overall: Of over 19 active-infection patients, over 9 were critically ill with mechanical ventilation or extracorporeal membrane oxygenation.

Findings and caveats of the study: In COVID-19 patients, T cell receptor beta variable and joining gene use was reportedly strongly skewed. Early severe-case samples and blood from mildly ill patients during symptoms were in short supply.

The CDR3 extends over 14 amino acids. Germline V gene sequence: CDR1 MNHNS, CDR2 SASEGT. The V end was cut by 11 bases, the J end by 4 bases, with 18 bases between. TRB was amplified from about 240-490 ng of blood genomic DNA. BIOMED2 TRB-A/B primer pools were used in multiplex TRB PCR. TCRdb used MiXCR to reprocess the multiplex PCR reads, holding one entry per CDR3 protein. This repertoire shows 9,000 to 13,000 distinct CDR3 sequences, roughly 31% found once; its top ten account for roughly 19%. The specimen was blood. V usage is TRBV6-1 and J usage is TRBJ1-3; D is possibly TRBD1 (6 bases). The sequence derives from a human donor with active COVID-19. This chain's CDR3 is CAAGGGGVGNTIYF. The CDR3 DNA reads TGTGCCGCGGGAGGGGGGGGAGTGGGAAACACCATATATTTT.